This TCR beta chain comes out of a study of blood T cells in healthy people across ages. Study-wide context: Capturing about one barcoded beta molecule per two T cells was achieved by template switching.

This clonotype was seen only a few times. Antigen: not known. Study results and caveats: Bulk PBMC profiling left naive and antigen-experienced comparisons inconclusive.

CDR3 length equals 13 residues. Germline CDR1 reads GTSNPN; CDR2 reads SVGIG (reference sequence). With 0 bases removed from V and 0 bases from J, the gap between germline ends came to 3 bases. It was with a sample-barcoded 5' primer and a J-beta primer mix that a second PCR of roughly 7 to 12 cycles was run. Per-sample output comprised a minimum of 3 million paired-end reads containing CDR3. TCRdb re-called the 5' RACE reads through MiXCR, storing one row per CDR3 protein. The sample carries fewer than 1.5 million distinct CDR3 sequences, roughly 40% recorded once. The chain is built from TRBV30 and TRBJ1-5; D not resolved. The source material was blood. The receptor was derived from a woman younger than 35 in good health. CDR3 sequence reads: CAWSVNSNQPQHF. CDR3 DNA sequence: TGTGCCTGGAGTGTGAATAGCAATCAGCCCCAGCATTTT.